The clone carrying this T cell receptor beta chain was counted between two and nine times. This sample is part of a study of T cells in Graves' hyperthyroidism and ophthalmopathy. Across the whole study: It was at initial diagnosis, before any treatment, that peripheral blood was collected.

Patients affected by ophthalmopathy presented a Clinical Activity Score of at least 3, a NOSPECS grade of at least 4, and disease duration below 3 months. RNA transcripts yielded amplified TCR beta CDR3 regions. The HTBI primer set served for first-round RT-PCR of the TCR CDR3. TCRdb re-analysed the multiplex PCR reads in MiXCR, keeping a single row per CDR3 protein. The data show some 580,000 distinct CDR3 sequences, about 16% seen once. V lost 1 base and J 2 bases, leaving 9 bases between the germline ends. Germline V CDR1 and CDR2: SGHVS, FNYEAQ. The CDR3 has 14 residues. The chain combines TRBV7-6 with TRBJ2-7; D unclear. This TCR was sampled from a woman aged 40 to 50 with Graves' ophthalmopathy. Sequencing was done on a sample of blood. The CDR3 loop is CASSLVDGTYEQYF. The CDR3 DNA reads TGTGCCAGCAGCTTAGTCGACGGAACCTACGAGCAGTACTTC.